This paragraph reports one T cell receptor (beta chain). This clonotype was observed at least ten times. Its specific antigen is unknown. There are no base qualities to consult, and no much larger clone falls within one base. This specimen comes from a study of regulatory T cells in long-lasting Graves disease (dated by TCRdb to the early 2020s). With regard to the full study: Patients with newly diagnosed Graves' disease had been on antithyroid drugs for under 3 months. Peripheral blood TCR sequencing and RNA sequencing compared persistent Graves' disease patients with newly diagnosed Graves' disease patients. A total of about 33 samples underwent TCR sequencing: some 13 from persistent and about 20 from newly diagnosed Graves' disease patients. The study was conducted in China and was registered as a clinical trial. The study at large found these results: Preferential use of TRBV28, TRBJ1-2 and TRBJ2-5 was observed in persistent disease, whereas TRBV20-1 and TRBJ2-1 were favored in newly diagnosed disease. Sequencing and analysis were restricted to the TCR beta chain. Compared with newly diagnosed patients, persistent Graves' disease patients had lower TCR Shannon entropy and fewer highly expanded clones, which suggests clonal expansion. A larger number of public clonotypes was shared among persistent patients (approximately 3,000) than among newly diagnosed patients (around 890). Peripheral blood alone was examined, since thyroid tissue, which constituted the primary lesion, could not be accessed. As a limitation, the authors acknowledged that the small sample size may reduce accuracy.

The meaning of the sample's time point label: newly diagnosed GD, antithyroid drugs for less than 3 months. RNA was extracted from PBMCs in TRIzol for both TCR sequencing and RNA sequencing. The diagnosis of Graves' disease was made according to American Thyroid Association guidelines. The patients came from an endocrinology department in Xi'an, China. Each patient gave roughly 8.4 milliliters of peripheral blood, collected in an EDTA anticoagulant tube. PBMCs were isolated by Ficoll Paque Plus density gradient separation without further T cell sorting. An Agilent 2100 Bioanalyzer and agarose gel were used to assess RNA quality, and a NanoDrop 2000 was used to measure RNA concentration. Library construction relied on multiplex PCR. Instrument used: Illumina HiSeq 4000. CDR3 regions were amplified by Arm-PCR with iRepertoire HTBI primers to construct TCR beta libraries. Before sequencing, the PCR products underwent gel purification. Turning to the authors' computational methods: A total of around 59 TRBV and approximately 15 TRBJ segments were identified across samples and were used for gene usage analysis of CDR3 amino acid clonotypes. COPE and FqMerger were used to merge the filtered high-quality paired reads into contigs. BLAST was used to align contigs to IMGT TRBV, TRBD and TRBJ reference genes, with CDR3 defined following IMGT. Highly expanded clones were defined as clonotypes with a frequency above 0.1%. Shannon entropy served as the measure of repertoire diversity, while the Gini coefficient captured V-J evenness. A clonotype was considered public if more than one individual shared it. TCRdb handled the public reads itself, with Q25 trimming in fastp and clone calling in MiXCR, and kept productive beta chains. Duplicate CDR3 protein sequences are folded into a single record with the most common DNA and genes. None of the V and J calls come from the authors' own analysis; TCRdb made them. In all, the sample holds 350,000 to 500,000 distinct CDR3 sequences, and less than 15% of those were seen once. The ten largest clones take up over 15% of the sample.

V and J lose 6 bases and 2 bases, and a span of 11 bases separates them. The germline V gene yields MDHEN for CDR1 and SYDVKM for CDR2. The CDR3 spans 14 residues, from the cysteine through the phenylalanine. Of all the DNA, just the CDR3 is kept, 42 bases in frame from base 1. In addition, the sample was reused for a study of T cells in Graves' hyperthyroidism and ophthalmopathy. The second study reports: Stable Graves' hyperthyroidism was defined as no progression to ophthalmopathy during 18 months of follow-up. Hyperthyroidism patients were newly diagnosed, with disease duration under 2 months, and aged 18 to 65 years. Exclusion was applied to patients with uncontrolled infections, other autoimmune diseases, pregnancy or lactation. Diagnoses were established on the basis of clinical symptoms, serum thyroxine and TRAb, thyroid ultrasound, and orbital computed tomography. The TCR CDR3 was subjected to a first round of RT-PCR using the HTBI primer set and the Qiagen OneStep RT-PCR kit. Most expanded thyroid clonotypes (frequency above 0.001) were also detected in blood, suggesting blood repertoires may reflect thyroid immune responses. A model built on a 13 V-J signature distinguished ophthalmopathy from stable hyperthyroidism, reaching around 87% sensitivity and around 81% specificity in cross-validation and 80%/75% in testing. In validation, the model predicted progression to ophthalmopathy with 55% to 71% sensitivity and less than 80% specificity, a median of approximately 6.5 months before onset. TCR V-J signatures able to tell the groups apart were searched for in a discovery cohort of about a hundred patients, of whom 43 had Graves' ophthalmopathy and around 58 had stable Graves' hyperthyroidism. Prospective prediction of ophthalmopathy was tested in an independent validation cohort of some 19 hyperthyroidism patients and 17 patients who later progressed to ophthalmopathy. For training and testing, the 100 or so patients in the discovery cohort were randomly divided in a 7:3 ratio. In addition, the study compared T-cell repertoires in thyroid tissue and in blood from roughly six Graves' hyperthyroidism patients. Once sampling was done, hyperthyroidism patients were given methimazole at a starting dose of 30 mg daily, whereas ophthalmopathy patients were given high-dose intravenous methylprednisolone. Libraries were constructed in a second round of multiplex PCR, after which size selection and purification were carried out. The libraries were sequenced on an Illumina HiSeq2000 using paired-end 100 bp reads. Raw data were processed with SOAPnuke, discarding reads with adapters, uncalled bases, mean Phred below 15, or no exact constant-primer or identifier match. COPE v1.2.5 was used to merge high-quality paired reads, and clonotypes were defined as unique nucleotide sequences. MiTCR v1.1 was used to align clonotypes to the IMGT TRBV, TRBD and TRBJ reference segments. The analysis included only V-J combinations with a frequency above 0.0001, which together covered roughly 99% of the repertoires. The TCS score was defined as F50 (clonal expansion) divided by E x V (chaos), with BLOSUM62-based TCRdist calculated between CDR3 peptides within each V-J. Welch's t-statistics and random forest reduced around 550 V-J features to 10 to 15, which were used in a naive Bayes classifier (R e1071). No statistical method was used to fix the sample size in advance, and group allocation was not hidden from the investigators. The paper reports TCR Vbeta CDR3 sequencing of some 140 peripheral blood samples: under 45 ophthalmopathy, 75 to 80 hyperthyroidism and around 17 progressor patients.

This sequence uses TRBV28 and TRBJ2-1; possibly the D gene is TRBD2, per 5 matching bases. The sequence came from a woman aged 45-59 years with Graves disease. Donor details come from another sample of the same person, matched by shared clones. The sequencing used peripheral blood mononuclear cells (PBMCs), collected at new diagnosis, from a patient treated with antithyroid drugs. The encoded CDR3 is CASSQVGAYNEQFF. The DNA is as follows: TGTGCCAGCAGCCAGGTCGGGGCCTACAATGAGCAGTTCTTC.